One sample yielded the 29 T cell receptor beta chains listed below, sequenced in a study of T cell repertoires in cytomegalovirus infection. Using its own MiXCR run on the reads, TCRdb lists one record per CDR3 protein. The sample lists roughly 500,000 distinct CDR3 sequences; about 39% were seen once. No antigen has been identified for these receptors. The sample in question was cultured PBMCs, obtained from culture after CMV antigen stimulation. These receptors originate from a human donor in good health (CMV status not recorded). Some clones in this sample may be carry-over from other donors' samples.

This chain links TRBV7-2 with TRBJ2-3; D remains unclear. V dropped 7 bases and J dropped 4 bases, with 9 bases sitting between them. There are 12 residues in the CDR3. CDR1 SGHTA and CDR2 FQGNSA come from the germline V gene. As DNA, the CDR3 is TGTGCCAGCACCTTGGAAGCAGATACGCAGTATTTT. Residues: CASTLEADTQYF.

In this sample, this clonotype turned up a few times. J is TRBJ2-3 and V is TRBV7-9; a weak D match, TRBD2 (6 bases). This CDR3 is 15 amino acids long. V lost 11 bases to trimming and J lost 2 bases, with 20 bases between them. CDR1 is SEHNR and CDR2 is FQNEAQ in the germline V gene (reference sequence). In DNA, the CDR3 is TGTGCCTACTCAGGAGGGAGCTGGGACACAGATACGCAGTATTTT. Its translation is CAYSGGSWDTDTQYF.

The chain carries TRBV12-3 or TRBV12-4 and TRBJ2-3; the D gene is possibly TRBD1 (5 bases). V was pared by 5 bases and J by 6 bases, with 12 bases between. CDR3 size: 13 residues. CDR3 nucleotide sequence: TGTGCCAGCAGTCCCACAGGACGGGATACGCAGTATTTT. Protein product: CASSPTGRDTQYF.

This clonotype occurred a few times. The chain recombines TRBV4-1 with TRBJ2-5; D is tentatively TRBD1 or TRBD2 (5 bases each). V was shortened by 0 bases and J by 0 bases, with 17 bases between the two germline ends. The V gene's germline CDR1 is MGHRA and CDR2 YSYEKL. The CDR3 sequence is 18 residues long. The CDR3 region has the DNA TGCGCCAGCAGCCAAGAGTGGGGACGGGAAGTTCACCAAGAGACCCAGTACTTC. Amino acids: CASSQEWGREVHQETQYF.

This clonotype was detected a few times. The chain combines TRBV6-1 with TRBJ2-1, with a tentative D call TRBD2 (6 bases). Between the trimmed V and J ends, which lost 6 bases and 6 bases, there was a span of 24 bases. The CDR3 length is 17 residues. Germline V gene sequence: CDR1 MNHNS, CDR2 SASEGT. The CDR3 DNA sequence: TGTGCCAGCAGCCACTGGTTGGGGGGAGAGATAGGCAATGAGCAGTTCTTC. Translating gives CASSHWLGGEIGNEQFF.

The CDR3 sequence: CASSQWTGDEKLFF. CDR3 in DNA: TGTGCCAGCAGCCAATGGACAGGGGACGAAAAACTGTTTTTT. The V gene is TRBV7-9, the J gene TRBJ1-4; 9 positions agree with TRBD1. The V segment lost 5 bases and the J segment 8 bases; nucleotides outside the gene matches: 6. Looked up from germline, CDR1 is SEHNR and CDR2 is FQNEAQ (reference sequence). The CDR3 totals 14 residues.

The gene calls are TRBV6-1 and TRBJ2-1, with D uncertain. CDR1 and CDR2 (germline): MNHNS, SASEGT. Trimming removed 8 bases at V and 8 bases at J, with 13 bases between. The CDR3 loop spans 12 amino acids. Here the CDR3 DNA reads TGTGCCAGCCGAGTGGGGTCGGATGAGCAGTTCTTC. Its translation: CASRVGSDEQFF.

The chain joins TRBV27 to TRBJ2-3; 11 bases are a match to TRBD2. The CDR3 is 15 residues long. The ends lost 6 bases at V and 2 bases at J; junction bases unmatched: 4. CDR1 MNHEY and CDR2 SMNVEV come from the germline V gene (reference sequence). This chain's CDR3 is CASRRLAGITDTQYF. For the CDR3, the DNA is TGTGCCAGCAGGCGACTAGCGGGGATCACAGATACGCAGTATTTT.

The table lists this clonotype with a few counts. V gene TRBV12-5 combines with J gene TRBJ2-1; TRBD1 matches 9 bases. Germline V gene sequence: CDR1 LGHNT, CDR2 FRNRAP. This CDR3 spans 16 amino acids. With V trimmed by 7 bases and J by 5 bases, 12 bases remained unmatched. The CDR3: CASATLPGQGNNEQFF. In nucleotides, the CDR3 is TGTGCTAGTGCCACGCTTCCGGGACAGGGAAACAATGAGCAGTTCTTC.

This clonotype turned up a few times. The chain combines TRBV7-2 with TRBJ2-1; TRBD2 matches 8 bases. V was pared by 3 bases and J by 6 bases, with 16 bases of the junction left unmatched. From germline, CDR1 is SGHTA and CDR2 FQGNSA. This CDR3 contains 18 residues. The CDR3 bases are TGTGCCAGCAGCTTTCTTCACCCTTTAGCGGGGTCTCCCAATGAGCAGTTCTTC. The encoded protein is CASSFLHPLAGSPNEQFF.

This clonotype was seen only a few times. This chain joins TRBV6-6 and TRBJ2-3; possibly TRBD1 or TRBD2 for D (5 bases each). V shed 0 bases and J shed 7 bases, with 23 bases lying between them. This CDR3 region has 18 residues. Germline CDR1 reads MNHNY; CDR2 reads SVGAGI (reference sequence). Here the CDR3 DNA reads TGTGCCAGCAGTTACTCTGCGGTGGTGGGACGTCCTCTGTATACGCAGTATTTT. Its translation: CASSYSAVVGRPLYTQYF.

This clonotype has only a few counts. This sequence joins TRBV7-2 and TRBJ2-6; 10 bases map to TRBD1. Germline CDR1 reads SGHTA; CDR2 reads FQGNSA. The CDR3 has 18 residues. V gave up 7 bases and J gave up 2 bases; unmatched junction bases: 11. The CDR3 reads CASTDASGTGAGANVLTF. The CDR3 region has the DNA TGTGCCAGCACCGATGCTTCCGGGACAGGGGCTGGGGCCAACGTCCTGACTTTC. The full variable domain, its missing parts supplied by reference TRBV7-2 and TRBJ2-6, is GAGVSQSPSNKVTEKGKDVELRCDPISGHTALYWYRQSLGQGLEFLIYFQGNSAPDKSGLPSDRFSAERTGGSVSTLTIQRTQQEDSAVYLCASTDASGTGAGANVLTFGAGSRLTVL.

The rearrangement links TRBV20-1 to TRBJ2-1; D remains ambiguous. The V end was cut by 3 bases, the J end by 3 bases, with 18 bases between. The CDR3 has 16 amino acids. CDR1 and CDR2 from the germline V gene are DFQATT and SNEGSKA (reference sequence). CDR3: CSASLVGRRVYNEQFF. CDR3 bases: TGCAGTGCTAGCCTCGTAGGTAGACGAGTCTACAATGAGCAGTTCTTC.

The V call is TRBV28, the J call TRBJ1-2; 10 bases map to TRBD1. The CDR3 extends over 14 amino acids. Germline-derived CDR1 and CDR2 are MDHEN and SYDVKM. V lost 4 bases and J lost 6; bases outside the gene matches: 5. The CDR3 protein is CASSSPGTGDGYTF. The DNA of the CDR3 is TGTGCCAGCAGTTCCCCCGGGACAGGGGATGGCTACACCTTC.

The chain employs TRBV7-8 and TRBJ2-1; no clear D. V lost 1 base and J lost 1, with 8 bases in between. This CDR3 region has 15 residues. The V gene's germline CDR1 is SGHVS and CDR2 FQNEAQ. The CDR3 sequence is CASSLEGRSYNEQFF. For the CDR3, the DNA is TGTGCCAGCAGCTTAGAAGGTCGATCCTACAATGAGCAGTTCTTC.

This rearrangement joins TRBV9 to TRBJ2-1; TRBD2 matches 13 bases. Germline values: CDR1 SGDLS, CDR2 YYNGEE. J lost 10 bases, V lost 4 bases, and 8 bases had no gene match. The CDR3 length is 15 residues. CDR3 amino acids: CASSPPGLAGLEQFF. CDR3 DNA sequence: TGTGCCAGCAGCCCCCCGGGACTAGCGGGGTTGGAGCAGTTCTTC.

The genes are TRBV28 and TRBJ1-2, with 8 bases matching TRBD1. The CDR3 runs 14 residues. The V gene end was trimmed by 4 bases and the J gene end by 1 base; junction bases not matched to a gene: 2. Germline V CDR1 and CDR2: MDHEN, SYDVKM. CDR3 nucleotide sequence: TGTGCCAGCAGTTCGACAGGGGTTAACTATGGCTACACCTTC. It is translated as CASSSTGVNYGYTF.

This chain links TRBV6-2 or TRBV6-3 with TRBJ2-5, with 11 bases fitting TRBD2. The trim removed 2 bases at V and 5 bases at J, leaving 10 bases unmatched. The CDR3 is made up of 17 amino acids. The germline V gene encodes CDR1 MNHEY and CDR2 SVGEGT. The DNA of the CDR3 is TGTGCCAGCAGTTACGTAGCGGGAGGGCCCTCCTTGGAGACCCAGTACTTC. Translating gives CASSYVAGGPSLETQYF.

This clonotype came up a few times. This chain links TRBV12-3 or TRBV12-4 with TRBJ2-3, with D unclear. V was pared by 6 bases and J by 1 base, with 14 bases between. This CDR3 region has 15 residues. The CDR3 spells CASSQDPGGTDTQYF. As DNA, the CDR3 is TGTGCCAGCAGCCAGGACCCGGGCGGCACAGATACGCAGTATTTT.

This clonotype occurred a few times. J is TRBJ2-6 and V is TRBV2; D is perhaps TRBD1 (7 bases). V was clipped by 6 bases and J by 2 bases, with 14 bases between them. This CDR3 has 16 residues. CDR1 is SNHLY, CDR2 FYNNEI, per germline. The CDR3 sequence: CASREDRRAGANVLTF. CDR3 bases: TGTGCCAGCAGGGAGGACAGGAGGGCTGGGGCCAACGTCCTGACTTTC.

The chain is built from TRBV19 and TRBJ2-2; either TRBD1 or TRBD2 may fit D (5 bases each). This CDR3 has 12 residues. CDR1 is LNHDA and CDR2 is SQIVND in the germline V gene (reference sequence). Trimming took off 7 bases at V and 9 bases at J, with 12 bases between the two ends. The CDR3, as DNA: TGTGCCAGTACACGACGGGGACGGGAGCTGTTTTTT. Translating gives CASTRRGRELFF. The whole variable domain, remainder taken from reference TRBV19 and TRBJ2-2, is DGGITQSPKYLFRKEGQNVTLSCEQNLNHDAMYWYRQDPGQGLRLIYYSQIVNDFQKGDIAEGYSVSREKKESFPLTVTSAQKNPTAFYLCASTRRGRELFFGEGSRLTVL.

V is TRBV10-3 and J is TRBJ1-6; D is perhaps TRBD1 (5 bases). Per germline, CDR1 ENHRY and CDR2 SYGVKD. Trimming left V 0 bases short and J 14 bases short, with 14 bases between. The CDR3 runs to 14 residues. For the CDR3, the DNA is TGTGCCATCAGTGAGTCGGGGGTAGGAAGGACCCTCCACTTT. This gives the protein CAISESGVGRTLHF.

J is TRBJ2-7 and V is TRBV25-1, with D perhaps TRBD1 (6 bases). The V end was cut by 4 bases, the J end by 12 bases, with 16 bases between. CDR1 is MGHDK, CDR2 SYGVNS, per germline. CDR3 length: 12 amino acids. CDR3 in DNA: TGTGCCAGCAGTGGACCTGGGGGCCGGGGGTACTTC. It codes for CASSGPGGRGYF.

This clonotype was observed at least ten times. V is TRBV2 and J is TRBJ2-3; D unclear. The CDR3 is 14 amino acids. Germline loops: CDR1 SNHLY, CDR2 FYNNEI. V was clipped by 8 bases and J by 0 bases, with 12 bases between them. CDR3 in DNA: TGTGCCAGCGAAGGAGAAGTAAGCACAGATACGCAGTATTTT. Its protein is CASEGEVSTDTQYF.

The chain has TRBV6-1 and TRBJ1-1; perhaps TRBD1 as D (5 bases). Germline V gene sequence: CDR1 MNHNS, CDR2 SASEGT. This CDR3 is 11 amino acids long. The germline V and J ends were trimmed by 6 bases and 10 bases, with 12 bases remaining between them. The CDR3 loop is CASRTQGLAFF. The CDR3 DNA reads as TGTGCCAGCAGAACTCAGGGATTAGCTTTCTTT.

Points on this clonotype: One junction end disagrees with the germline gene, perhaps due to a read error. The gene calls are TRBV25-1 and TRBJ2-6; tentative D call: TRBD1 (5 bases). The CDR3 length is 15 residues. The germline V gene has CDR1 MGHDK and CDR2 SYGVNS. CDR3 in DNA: TGTGCCGGCAGTGAATCAGGGTCTGGGGCCAACGTCCTGACTTTC. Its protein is CAGSESGSGANVLTF. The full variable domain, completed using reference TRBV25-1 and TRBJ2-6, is EADIYQTPRYLVIGTGKKITLECSQTMGHDKMYWYQQDPGMELHLIHYSYGVNSTEKGDLSSESTVSRIRTEHFPLTLESARPSHTSQYLCAGSESGSGANVLTFGAGSRLTVL.

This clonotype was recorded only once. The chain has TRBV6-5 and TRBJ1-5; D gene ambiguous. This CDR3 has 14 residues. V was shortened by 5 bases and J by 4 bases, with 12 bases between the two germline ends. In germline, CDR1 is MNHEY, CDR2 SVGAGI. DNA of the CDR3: TGTGCCAGCAGTAAACACGGGGAAAATCAGCCCCAGCATTTT. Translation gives CASSKHGENQPQHF.

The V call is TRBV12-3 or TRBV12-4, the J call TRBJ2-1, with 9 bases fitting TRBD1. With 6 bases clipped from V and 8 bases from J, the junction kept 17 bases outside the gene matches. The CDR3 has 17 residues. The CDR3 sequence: CASSLGGGTGIFDEQFF. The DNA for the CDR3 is TGTGCCAGCAGCCTGGGGGGAGGGACAGGGATTTTTGATGAGCAGTTCTTC.

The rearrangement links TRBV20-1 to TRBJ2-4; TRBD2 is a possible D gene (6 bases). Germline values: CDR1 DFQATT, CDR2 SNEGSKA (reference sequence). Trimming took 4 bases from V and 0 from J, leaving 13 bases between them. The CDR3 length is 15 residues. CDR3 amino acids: CSATWARGAKNIQYF. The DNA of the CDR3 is TGCAGTGCTACCTGGGCGCGGGGAGCCAAAAACATTCAGTACTTC.